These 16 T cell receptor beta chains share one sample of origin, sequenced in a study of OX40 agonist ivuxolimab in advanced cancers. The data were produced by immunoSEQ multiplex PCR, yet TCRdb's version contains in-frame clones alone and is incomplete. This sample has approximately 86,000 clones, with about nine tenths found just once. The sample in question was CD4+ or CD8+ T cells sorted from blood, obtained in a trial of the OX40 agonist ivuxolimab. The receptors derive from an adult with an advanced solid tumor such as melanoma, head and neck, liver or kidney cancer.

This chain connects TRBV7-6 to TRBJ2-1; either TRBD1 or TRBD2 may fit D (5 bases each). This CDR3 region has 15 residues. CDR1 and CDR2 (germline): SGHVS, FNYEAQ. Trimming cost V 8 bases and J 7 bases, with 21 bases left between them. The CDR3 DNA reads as TGTGCCAGCGGATCCTCGGGGCGCGAATCTAATGAGCAGTTCTTC. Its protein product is CASGSSGRESNEQFF.

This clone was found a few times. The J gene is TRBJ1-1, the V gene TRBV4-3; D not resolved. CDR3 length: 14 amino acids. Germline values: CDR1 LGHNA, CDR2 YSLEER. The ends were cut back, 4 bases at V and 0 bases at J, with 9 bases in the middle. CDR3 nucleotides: TGCGCCAGCAGCCGAAGGACCCTGAACACTGAAGCTTTCTTT. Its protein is CASSRRTLNTEAFF.

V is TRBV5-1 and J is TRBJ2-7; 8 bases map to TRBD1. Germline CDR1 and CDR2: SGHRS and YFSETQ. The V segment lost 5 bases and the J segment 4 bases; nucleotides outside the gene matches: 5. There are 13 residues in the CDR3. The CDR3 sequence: CASRYGQGYEQYF. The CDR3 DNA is TGCGCCAGCAGGTACGGACAGGGTTACGAGCAGTACTTC.

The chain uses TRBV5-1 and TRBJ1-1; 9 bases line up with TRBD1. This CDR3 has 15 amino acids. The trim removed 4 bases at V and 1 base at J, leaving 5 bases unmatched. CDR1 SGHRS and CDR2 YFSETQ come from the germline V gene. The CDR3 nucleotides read TGCGCCAGCAGCAAGGGACAGGGAAGGAACACTGAAGCTTTCTTT. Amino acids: CASSKGQGRNTEAFF.

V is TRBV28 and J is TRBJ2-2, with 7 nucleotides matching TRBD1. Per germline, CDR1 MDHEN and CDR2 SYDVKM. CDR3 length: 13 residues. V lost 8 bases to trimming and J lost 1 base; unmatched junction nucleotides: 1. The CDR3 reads CASWTGNTGELFF. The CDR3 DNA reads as TGTGCCAGCTGGACAGGGAACACCGGGGAGCTGTTTTTT. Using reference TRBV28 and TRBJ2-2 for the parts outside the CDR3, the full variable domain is DVKVTQSSRYLVKRTGEKVFLECVQDMDHENMFWYRQDPGLGLRLIYFSYDVKMKEKGDIPEGYSVSREKKERFSLILESASTNQTSMYLCASWTGNTGELFFGEGSRLTVL.

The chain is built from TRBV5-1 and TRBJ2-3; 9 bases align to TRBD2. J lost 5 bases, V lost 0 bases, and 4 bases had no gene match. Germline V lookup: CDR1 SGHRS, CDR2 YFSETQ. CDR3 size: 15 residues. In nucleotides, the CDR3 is TGCGCCAGCAGCTTGGTGGGCGGGAGGGGAGATACGCAGTATTTT. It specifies CASSLVGGRGDTQYF.

The CDR3 bases are TGTGCCAGCAGTTTTAGCGGGAGGGCATACGAGCAGTACTTC. This encodes CASSFSGRAYEQYF. This chain uses TRBV27 with TRBJ2-7, with 11 bases matching TRBD2. The germline CDR1 and CDR2 sequences are MNHEY and SMNVEV (reference sequence). This CDR3 is 14 amino acids long. The J segment lost 4 bases and the V segment lost 3 bases, leaving 2 bases of the junction unmatched.

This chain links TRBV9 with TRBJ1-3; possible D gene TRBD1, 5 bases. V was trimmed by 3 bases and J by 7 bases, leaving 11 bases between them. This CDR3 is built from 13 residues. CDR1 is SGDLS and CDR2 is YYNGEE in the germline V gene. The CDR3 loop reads CASSDGTLNTIYF. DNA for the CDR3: TGTGCCAGCAGCGACGGGACCCTGAACACCATATATTTT.

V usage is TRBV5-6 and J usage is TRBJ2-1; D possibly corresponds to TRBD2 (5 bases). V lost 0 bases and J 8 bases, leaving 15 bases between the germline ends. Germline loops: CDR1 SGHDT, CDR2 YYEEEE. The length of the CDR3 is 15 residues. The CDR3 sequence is CASSLVGPVGDEQFF. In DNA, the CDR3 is TGTGCCAGCAGCTTGGTAGGGCCAGTCGGGGATGAGCAGTTCTTC.

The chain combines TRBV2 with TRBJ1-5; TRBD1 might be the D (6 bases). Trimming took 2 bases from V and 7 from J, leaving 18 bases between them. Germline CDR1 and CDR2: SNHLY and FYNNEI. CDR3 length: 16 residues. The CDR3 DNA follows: TGTGCCAGCAGTGAAACAGGCGGGGGAAGGGGGCAGCCCCAGCATTTT. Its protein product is CASSETGGGRGQPQHF.

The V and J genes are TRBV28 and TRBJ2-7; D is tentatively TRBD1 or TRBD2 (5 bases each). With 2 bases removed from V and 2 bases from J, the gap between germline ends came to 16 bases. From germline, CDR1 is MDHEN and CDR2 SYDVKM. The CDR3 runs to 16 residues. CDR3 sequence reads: CASSLGTSGRAYEQYF. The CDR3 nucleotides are TGTGCCAGCAGTTTAGGTACTTCGGGACGAGCCTACGAGCAGTACTTC.

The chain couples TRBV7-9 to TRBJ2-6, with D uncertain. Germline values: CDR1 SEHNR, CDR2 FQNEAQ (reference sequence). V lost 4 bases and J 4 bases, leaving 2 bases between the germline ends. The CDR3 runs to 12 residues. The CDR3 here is CASSWGANVLTF. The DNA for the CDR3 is TGTGCCAGCAGCTGGGGGGCCAACGTCCTGACTTTC.

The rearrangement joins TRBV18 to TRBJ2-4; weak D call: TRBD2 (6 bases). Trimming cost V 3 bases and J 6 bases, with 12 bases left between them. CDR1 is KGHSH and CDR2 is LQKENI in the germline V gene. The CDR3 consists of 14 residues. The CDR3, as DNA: TGTGCCAGCTCACCGGAGGGAGGATTAAACATTCAGTACTTC. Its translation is CASSPEGGLNIQYF.

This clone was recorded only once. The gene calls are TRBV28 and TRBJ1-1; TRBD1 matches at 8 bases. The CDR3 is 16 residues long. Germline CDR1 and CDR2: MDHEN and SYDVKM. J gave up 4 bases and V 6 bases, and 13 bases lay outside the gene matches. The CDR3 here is CASSRSTGVGGTEAFF. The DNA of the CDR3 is TGTGCCAGCAGCCGGTCGACAGGGGTTGGCGGCACTGAAGCTTTCTTT.

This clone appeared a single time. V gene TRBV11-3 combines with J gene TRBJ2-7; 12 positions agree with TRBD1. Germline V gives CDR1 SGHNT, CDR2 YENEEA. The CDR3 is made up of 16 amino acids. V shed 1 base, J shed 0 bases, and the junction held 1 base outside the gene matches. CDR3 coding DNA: TGTGCCAGCAGCTTAGGGGGACAGGGGGCCTCCTACGAGCAGTACTTC. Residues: CASSLGGQGASYEQYF. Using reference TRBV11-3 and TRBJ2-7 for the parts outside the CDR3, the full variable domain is EAGVVQSPRYKIIEKKQPVAFWCNPISGHNTLYWYLQNLGQGPELLIRYENEEAVDDSQLPKDRFSAERLKGVDSTLKIQPAELGDSAVYLCASSLGGQGASYEQYFGPGTRLTVT.

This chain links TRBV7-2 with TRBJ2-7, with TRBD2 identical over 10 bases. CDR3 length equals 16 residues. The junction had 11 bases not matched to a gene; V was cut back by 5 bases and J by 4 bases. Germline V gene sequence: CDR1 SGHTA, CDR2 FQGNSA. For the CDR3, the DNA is TGTGCCAGCAGCCCCACCTGGGCTAGCGGGAGTTACGAGCAGTACTTC. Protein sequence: CASSPTWASGSYEQYF.